This TCR beta chain appears in the sequencing data of a study of blood T cells in healthy people across ages. Study findings and constraints: Age advanced and TCR beta diversity per million T cells fell, roughly linearly.

In this sample, this clonotype turned up many times. Its antigen is currently unknown. Losses at the gene ends were 6 bases for V and 3 bases for J; bases not matched to a gene: 14. The CDR3 has 16 amino acids. Germline V gene lookup returns CDR1 SNHLY and CDR2 FYNNEI. Sample-barcoded 5' priming and a J-beta primer mix drove a second PCR of about 7 to 11 cycles. MiXCR, applied by TCRdb to the 5' RACE reads, yields one record per CDR3 protein. The data contain some 640,000 distinct CDR3 sequences, less than 35% of them singletons. The V and J genes are TRBV2 and TRBJ2-7, with 7 positions matching TRBD1. The sequence was collected from a woman of 80 years or more in good health. Sequenced sample: blood. CDR3 loop: CASSPGTAIFFYEQYF. The CDR3 DNA is TGTGCCAGCAGCCCCGGGACAGCGATATTCTTCTACGAGCAGTACTTC.